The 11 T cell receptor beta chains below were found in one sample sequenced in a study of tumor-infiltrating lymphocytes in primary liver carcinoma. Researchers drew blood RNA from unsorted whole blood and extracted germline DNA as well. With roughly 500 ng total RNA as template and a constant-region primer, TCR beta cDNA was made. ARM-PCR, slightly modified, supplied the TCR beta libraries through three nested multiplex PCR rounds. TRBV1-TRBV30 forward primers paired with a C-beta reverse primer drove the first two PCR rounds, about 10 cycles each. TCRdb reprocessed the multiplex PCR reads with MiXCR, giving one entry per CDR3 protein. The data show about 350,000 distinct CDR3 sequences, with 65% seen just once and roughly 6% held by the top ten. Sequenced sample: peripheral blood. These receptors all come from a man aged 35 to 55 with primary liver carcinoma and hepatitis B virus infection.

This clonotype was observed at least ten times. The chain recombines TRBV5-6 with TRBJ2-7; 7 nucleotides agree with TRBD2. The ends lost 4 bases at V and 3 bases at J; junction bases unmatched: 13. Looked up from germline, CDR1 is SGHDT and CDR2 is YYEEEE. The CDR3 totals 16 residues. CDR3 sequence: CASSKIGGRALYEQYF. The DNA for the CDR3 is TGTGCCAGCAGCAAGATCGGAGGGAGGGCCCTCTACGAGCAGTACTTC.

CDR3 in amino acids: CASSHFLGMTSGDTDTQYF. In nucleotides, the CDR3 is TGCGCCAGCAGCCACTTCTTGGGTATGACTAGCGGTGATACAGATACGCAGTATTTT. This chain uses TRBV4-3 with TRBJ2-3; 9 positions match TRBD2. V lost 3 bases and J lost 3; bases outside the gene matches: 16. Germline CDR1 reads LGHNA; CDR2 reads YSLEER. CDR3 length: 19 amino acids.

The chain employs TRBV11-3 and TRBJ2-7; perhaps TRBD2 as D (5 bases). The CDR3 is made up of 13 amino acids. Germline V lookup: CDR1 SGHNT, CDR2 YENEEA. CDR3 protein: CVGSLDLGDEQYF. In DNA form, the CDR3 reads TGTGTCGGCAGCTTAGATTTGGGAGACGAGCAGTACTTC.

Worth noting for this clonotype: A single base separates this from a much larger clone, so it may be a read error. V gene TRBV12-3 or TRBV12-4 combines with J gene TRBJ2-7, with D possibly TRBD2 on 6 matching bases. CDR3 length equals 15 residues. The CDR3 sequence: CGSSLGHGSSYEQYF. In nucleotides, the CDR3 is TGTGGCAGCAGTTTGGGGCACGGGAGTTCCTACGAGCAGTACTTC.

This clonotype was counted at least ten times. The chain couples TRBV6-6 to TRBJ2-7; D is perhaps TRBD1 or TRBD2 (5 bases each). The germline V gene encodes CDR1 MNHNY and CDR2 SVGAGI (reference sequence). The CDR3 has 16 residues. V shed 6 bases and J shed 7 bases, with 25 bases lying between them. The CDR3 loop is CASSPRDPPLVSEQYF. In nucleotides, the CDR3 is TGTGCCAGCAGCCCCCGGGACCCCCCTTTGGTTTCGGAGCAGTACTTC.

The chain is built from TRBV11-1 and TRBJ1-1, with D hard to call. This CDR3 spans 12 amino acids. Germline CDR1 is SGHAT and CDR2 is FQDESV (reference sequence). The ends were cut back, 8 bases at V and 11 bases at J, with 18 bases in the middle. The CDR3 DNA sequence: TGTGCCAGCGGCACCCCTGGCACTGTCGCTTTCTTT. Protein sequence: CASGTPGTVAFF.

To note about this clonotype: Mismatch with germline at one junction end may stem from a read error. The CDR3 loop is CVSRMIPGHPSDQPQHF. In nucleotides, the CDR3 is TGTGTCAGCAGAATGATACCGGGCCATCCGTCAGATCAGCCCCAGCATTTT. V is TRBV6-1 and J is TRBJ1-5; D is unclear. The CDR3 runs 17 residues. Germline values: CDR1 MNHNS, CDR2 SASEGT.

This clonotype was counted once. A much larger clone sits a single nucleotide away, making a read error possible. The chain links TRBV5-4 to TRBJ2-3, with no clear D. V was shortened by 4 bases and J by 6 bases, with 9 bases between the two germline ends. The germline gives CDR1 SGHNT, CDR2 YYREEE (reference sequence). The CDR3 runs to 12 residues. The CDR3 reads CASSHLTDTQYF. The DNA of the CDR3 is TGTGCCAGCAGCCACCTAACGGATACGCAGTATTTT. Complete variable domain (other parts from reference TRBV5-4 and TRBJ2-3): ETGVTQSPTHLIKTRGQQVTLRCSSQSGHNTVSWYQQALGQGPQFIFQYYREEENGRGNFPPRFSGLQFPNYSSELNVNALELDDSALYLCASSHLTDTQYFGPGTRLTVL.

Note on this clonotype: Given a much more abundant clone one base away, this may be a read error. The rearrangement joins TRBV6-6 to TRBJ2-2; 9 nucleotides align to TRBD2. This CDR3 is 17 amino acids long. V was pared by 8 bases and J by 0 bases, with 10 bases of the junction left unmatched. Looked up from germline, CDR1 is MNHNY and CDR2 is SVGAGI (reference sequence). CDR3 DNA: TGTGCCAGCGTTTCCGCTACTAGCGGGTCGAACACCGGGGAGCTGTTTTTT. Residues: CASVSATSGSNTGELFF.

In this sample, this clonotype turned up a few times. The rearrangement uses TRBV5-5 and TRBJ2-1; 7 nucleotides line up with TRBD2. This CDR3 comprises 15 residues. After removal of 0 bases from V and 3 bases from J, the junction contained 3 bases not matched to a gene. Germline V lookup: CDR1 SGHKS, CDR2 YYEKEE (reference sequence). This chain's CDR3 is CASSLGGEGYNEQFF. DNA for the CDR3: TGTGCCAGCAGCTTGGGGGGGGAGGGCTACAATGAGCAGTTCTTC.

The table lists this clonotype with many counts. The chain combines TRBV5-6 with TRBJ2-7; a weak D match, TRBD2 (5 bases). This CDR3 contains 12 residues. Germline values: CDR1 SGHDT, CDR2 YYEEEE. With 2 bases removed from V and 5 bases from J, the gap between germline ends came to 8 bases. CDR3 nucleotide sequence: TGTGCCAGCAGCTTACGGGAAAACGAGCAGTACTTC. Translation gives CASSLRENEQYF.